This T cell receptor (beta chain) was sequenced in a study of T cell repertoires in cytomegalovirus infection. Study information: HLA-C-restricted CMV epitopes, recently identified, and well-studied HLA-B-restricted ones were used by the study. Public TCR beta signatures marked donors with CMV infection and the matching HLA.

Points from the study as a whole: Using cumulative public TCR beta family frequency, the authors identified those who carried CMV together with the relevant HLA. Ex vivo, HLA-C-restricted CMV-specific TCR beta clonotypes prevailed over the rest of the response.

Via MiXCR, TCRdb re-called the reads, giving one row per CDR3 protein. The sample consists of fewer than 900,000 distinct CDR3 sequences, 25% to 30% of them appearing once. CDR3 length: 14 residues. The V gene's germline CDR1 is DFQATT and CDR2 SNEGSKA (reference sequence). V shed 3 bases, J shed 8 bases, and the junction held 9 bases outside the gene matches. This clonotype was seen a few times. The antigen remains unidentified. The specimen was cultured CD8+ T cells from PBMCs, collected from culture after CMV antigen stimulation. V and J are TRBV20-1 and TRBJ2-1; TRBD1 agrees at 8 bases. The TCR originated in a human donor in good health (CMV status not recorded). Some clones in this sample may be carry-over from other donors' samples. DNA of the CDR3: TGCAGTGCTAGGGCAGGGGGCTATGCAGATGAGCAGTTCTTC. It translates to CSARAGGYADEQFF.